This T cell receptor beta chain is from a study of T-cell reconstitution after alpha-beta-depleted transplantation in children. This CDR3 region has 14 residues. CDR1 is DFQATT and CDR2 is SNEGSKA in the germline V gene (reference sequence). With V trimmed by 3 bases and J by 4 bases, 7 bases remained unmatched. Unique molecular identifiers were incorporated into the prepared TCRbeta library. TCRdb passed the PCR reads through MiXCR, listing each CDR3 protein once. Among around 600,000 distinct CDR3 sequences listed, roughly a tenth were seen once. This clonotype was seen at least ten times. This clonotype originated in a human donor who donated a stem cell graft to a child with acute myeloid leukemia. Sequences were derived from PBMCs from the stem cell graft donor, sampled from the stem cell graft. The V and J genes are TRBV20-1 and TRBJ2-7; 9 nucleotides agree with TRBD1. The CDR3 DNA reads TGCAGTGCTAGGGGAACAGGGGGCAGGTACGAGCAGTACTTC. Its protein is CSARGTGGRYEQYF.